This TCR beta chain was profiled in a study of OX40 agonist ivuxolimab in advanced cancers. Study in general: Intravenous ivuxolimab was administered to patients every 2 weeks at 0.01 to 10 mg/kg.

Profiled with immunoSEQ multiplex PCR; TCRdb holds only in-frame clones, not every one. The repertoire holds over 35,000 clones, with around 90% as singletons. Concerning this clone itself: Its target is not known.

Whole-study results and caveats: In general, CD8+ T cells held more expanded clones than CD4+ did, on average. At doses 0.1 to 3.0 mg/kg, CD4+ and CD8+ clones expanded.

CDR3 length equals 16 residues. The ends were cut back, 2 bases at V and 7 bases at J, with 20 bases in the middle. Per germline, CDR1 SGHTA and CDR2 FQGNSA. This TCR came from an adult with an advanced solid tumor such as melanoma, head and neck, liver or kidney cancer. The gene calls are TRBV7-2 and TRBJ2-5; the D gene is possibly TRBD2 (5 bases). Sequences were derived from CD4+ or CD8+ T cells sorted from blood, sampled in a trial of the OX40 agonist ivuxolimab. CDR3 nucleotides: TGTGCCAGCAGCTTATTCCCCACGGGAACTACCGGGACCCAGTACTTC. Its translation is CASSLFPTGTTGTQYF.